These T cell receptor beta chains were read from a single sample in a study of naive and memory T cell subsets. TCRdb reprocessed the UMI-ligation and nested PCR reads via MiXCR and lists one record per CDR3 protein. This table holds roughly 98,000 distinct CDR3 sequences, 7% to 8% found once. Sequenced material: central memory CD4+ T cells from blood. These receptors all come from a human donor in good health. CDR3s include the opening cysteine and the closing phenylalanine or tryptophan. Fields, in order: V gene, J gene, CDR3 protein.

TRBV12-3/TRBV12-4	TRBJ1-4	CASSLDRPEKLFF
TRBV5-1	TRBJ2-2	CASSKLPGLFTGELFF
TRBV12-3/TRBV12-4	TRBJ1-5	CASSLGTVSNQPQHF
TRBV28	TRBJ2-1	CASSTTSGGVSYSYNEQFF
TRBV7-8	TRBJ2-7	CASSRGGAGYEQYF
TRBV7-2	TRBJ1-1	CASSPLAGMNTEAFF
TRBV20-1	TRBJ2-5	CSAPPDGAETQYF
TRBV5-4	TRBJ1-2	CASSLGGGIYGYTF
TRBV19	TRBJ2-7	CASSIQTGTTYEQYF
TRBV3-1	TRBJ1-3	CASAQRGTRGNTIYF
TRBV18	TRBJ2-3	CASSPRGQTGDTQYF
TRBV20-1	TRBJ2-7	CSARDNWGYEQYF
TRBV2	TRBJ1-5	CASSANSNQPQHF
TRBV7-2	TRBJ2-2	CASSTLSRSGELFF
TRBV20-1	TRBJ2-1	CSARSPGGSNEQFF
TRBV6-6	TRBJ1-4	CASSYGGQGSVKLFF
TRBV20-1	TRBJ1-5	CSASSGNDQPQHF
TRBV2	TRBJ1-5	CASSPDRAGGAQHF
TRBV5-1	TRBJ2-3	CASSLGGYTDTQYF
TRBV18	TRBJ2-5	CASSPPSAQETQYF
TRBV20-1	TRBJ2-2	CSASRPNTGELFF
TRBV20-1	TRBJ1-4	CSARSFSRRANEKLFF
TRBV18	TRBJ2-2	CASLPGQDGTGELFF
TRBV18	TRBJ2-1	CASSLHNYNEQFF
TRBV12-3/TRBV12-4	TRBJ2-7	CASSPRQGSEYEQYF
TRBV5-5	TRBJ2-2	CASSLGLVSGPGELFF
TRBV12-3/TRBV12-4	TRBJ2-7	CASSRDRGREQYF
TRBV2	TRBJ2-1	CASLAGGISYNEQFF
TRBV20-1	TRBJ2-7	CSASFRPDPTSEQYF
TRBV6-2/TRBV6-3	TRBJ1-5	CASSRAQGAEQPQHF
TRBV20-1	TRBJ1-2	CSAPDRAYGYTF
TRBV14	TRBJ1-6	CASSKDIRNSPLHF
TRBV20-1	TRBJ2-3	CSARDHRDNTDTQYF
TRBV28	TRBJ2-7	CASSFESTPSYEQYF
TRBV6-2/TRBV6-3	TRBJ1-5	CASGGQGAHQPQHF
TRBV20-1	TRBJ1-5	CSAGYKQGQPQHF
TRBV3-2	TRBJ1-5	CASSQDKAGRLKGSNQPQHF
TRBV14	TRBJ2-6	CASSQGLPSGANVLTF
TRBV28	TRBJ2-7	CASSPGGINEQYF
TRBV2	TRBJ2-7	CASRETGPYEQYF
TRBV7-2	TRBJ2-5	CASSLATAWPRHETQYF
TRBV20-1	TRBJ2-3	CSATLPAERTDTQYF
TRBV7-2	TRBJ1-5	CASSLGGVGYYQPQHF
TRBV7-9	TRBJ1-2	CASGRPEANYGYTF
TRBV20-1	TRBJ1-1	CSARGPLPREAFF
TRBV7-6	TRBJ2-1	CASIRIPGPSDEQFF
TRBV20-1	TRBJ2-3	CSARHEAFLNTQYF
TRBV20-1	TRBJ2-1	CSWERGSYNEQFF
TRBV5-5	TRBJ1-1	CTSSPTGVKNTEAFF
TRBV7-8	TRBJ2-3	CASSLGKQTQYF
TRBV15	TRBJ2-3	CATSRPTSGGPDTQYF